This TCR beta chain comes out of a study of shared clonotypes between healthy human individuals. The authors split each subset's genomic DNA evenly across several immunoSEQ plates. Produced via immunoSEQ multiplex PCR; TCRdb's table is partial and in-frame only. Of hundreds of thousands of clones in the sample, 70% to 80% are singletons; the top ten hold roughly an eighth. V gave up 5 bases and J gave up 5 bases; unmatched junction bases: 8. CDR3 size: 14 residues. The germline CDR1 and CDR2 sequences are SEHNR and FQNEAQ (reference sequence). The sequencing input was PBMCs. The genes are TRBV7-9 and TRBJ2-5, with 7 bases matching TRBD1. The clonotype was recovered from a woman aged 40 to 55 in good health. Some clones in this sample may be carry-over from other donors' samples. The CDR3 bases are TGTGCCAGCAGCCATGACAGGGTATACGAGACCCAGTACTTC. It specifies CASSHDRVYETQYF. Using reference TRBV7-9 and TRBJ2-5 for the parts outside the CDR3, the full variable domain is DTGVSQNPRHKITKRGQNVTFRCDPISEHNRLYWYRQTLGQGPEFLTYFQNEAQLEKSRLLSDRFSAERPKGSFSTLEIQRTEQGDSAMYLCASSHDRVYETQYFGPGTRLLVL.